Listed here are 23 T cell receptor beta chains from one sample, sequenced in a study of beta chain features in type 1 diabetes. Overall study findings and caveats: All four CD4+ subsets from Type 1 diabetes patients carried moderately but significantly shorter TCRB CDR3s.

The whole isolated RNA underwent reverse transcription, so sequencing captured expressed TCRB transcripts. The method was immunoSEQ multiplex PCR; TCRdb's version includes in-frame clones alone and lacks a portion of them. The table includes over 150,000 clones, 10% detected once. Their recognized antigens are unknown. Sequencing was carried out using central memory CD4+ T cells from blood. The origin of the receptors is a young man with type 1 diabetes.

This clone showed up just a few times. V and J are TRBV4-2 and TRBJ2-5, with TRBD2 matching 7 bases. Trimming at V came to 0 bases and at J to 2 bases, leaving 6 bases not matched to a gene. The germline V gene encodes CDR1 LGHNA and CDR2 YNFKEQ. This CDR3 is built from 16 residues. The CDR3 coding sequence is TGTGCCAGCAGCCAAGAGTACCGGCGGGGGCAAGAGACCCAGTACTTC. It encodes CASSQEYRRGQETQYF.

The chain combines TRBV20-1 with TRBJ1-1; D is possibly TRBD1 (5 bases). CDR3 size: 11 residues. V was shortened by 2 bases and J by 7 bases, with 8 bases between the two germline ends. CDR1 is DFQATT and CDR2 is SNEGSKA in the germline V gene (reference sequence). Here the CDR3 DNA reads TGCAGTGCTAGACAGGGAATTGAAGCTTTCTTT. Its translation is CSARQGIEAFF.

This chain links TRBV19 with TRBJ2-2, with TRBD1 matching over 12 bases. With V trimmed by 8 bases and J by 1 base, 14 bases remained unmatched. This CDR3 contains 19 residues. CDR1 and CDR2 from the germline V gene are LNHDA and SQIVND (reference sequence). Written as DNA, the CDR3 is TGTGCCAGTGGCGCATGGGGACAGGGGGCTACAAAGAACACCGGGGAGCTGTTTTTT. It specifies CASGAWGQGATKNTGELFF.

This rearrangement joins TRBV4-3 to TRBJ1-3; D gene unclear. The CDR3 loop spans 15 amino acids. Looked up from germline, CDR1 is LGHNA and CDR2 is YSLEER. Trimming took 1 base from V and 0 from J, leaving 7 bases between them. The CDR3: CASSQALYSGNTIYF. The CDR3 coding sequence is TGCGCCAGCAGCCAAGCTCTGTACTCTGGAAACACCATATATTTT.

The chain combines TRBV21-1 with TRBJ2-6; no check of the table's D call, TRBD2, against the DNA was made. TRBV21-1 has pseudogene status. The CDR3 spans 17 residues. The CDR3 region has the DNA TGTGCCGGAGGACGGGGACTAGCGGGAGACGGGGCCAACGTCCTGACTTTC. Translated: CAGGRGLAGDGANVLTF.

This clone was recorded a few times. The chain uses TRBV18 and TRBJ2-3; 8 positions agree with TRBD1. In germline, CDR1 is KGHSH, CDR2 LQKENI. The ends lost 4 bases at V and 2 bases at J; junction bases unmatched: 5. The CDR3 has 15 amino acids. This chain's CDR3 is CASSRQGTYTDTQYF. CDR3 coding DNA: TGTGCCAGCTCACGACAGGGGACCTACACAGATACGCAGTATTTT.

This clone showed up just a few times. The rearrangement links TRBV27 to TRBJ1-2; 8 nucleotides line up with TRBD1. The V segment lost 5 bases and the J segment 3 bases; nucleotides outside the gene matches: 8. Germline loops: CDR1 MNHEY, CDR2 SMNVEV (reference sequence). CDR3 size: 15 residues. The CDR3 region is CASSTNRGIDYGYTF. CDR3 nucleotide sequence: TGTGCCAGCAGTACAAACAGGGGGATTGACTATGGCTACACCTTC.

This clone was seen more than once but under ten times. J is TRBJ1-1 and V is TRBV7-9; 7 bases fit TRBD1. Germline V gene sequence: CDR1 SEHNR, CDR2 FQNEAQ (reference sequence). This CDR3 spans 11 amino acids. V was pared by 5 bases and J by 10 bases, with 4 bases of the junction left unmatched. The CDR3 DNA follows: TGTGCCAGCAGCCTGACAGGGCCAGCTTTCTTT. The encoded protein is CASSLTGPAFF. Variable domain in full (rest from reference TRBV7-9 and TRBJ1-1): DTGVSQNPRHKITKRGQNVTFRCDPISEHNRLYWYRQTLGQGPEFLTYFQNEAQLEKSRLLSDRFSAERPKGSFSTLEIQRTEQGDSAMYLCASSLTGPAFFGQGTRLTVV.

The V and J genes are TRBV18 and TRBJ2-2, with D unclear. The CDR3 covers 15 residues. Germline assignment: CDR1 KGHSH and CDR2 LQKENI. V lost 1 base, J lost 0 bases, and 6 bases lay in between. The CDR3 reads CASSPQPANTGELFF. The CDR3 coding sequence is TGTGCCAGCTCACCACAGCCCGCGAACACCGGGGAGCTGTTTTTT.

This chain links TRBV6-1 with TRBJ2-3, with 9 bases lining up with TRBD1. Germline trimming cut 6 bases from V and 4 bases from J; bases unmatched to any gene: 8. The V gene's germline CDR1 is MNHNS and CDR2 SASEGT. The CDR3 covers 15 residues. This CDR3 is CASRVTGGASDTQYF. The CDR3, as DNA: TGTGCCAGCAGGGTAACAGGGGGCGCGTCAGATACGCAGTATTTT.

The chain has TRBV28 and TRBJ1-4; tentative D call: TRBD1 (6 bases). The CDR3 sequence is 14 residues long. The V gene lost 7 bases and the J gene lost 5 bases, with 14 bases spanning the gap. Looked up from germline, CDR1 is MDHEN and CDR2 is SYDVKM. The CDR3 loop reads CASTSRGRNEKLFF. In DNA, the CDR3 is TGTGCCAGCACTAGCAGGGGTAGGAATGAAAAACTGTTTTTT. Variable domain in full (rest from reference TRBV28 and TRBJ1-4): DVKVTQSSRYLVKRTGEKVFLECVQDMDHENMFWYRQDPGLGLRLIYFSYDVKMKEKGDIPEGYSVSREKKERFSLILESASTNQTSMYLCASTSRGRNEKLFFGSGTQLSVL.

The V gene is TRBV27, the J gene TRBJ2-2, with a tentative D call TRBD2 (6 bases). Germline CDR1 MNHEY, CDR2 SMNVEV (reference sequence). Trimming stripped 3 bases from V and 7 bases from J, with 12 bases between. This CDR3 is built from 14 residues. CDR3 coding DNA: TGTGCCAGCAGTTTTAGCGGAATTTACGGGGAGCTGTTTTTT. It translates to CASSFSGIYGELFF.

This clone was seen only a few times. The genes are TRBV29-1 and TRBJ2-1; TRBD1 aligns across 12 bases. This CDR3 contains 14 residues. With V trimmed by 6 bases and J by 6 bases, 6 bases remained unmatched. Germline V lookup: CDR1 SQVTM, CDR2 ANQGSEA. The CDR3 coding sequence is TGCAGCGTGACCGGGACAGGGGGCTTCAATGAGCAGTTCTTC. Its translation: CSVTGTGGFNEQFF.

The V and J genes are TRBV30 and TRBJ2-1; 9 nucleotides align to TRBD1. Per the germline V gene, CDR1 is GTSNPN and CDR2 is SVGIG (reference sequence). V gave up 3 bases and J gave up 3 bases; unmatched junction bases: 6. CDR3 length: 15 residues. CDR3 residues: CAWSPGQGFYNEQFF. CDR3 DNA sequence: TGTGCCTGGAGCCCGGGACAGGGTTTCTACAATGAGCAGTTCTTC.

The chain is built from TRBV7-8 and TRBJ1-2; D ambiguous. The CDR3 consists of 13 residues. With 4 bases removed from V and 4 bases from J, the gap between germline ends came to 10 bases. Germline V gene data show CDR1 as SGHVS and CDR2 as FQNEAQ. The CDR3 loop is CASSSTRIYGYTF. The DNA for the CDR3 is TGTGCCAGCAGCTCGACACGGATCTATGGCTACACCTTC.

The rearrangement joins TRBV6-5 to TRBJ1-1, with a possible D match to TRBD1 (5 bases). The CDR3 loop spans 13 amino acids. Trimming removed 6 bases from V and 1 base from J, with 9 bases in between. Germline CDR1 is MNHEY and CDR2 is SVGAGI. DNA for the CDR3: TGTGCCAGCAGACAGGTTCCGAACACTGAAGCTTTCTTT. This codes for CASRQVPNTEAFF.

This clone was found a few times. The chain uses TRBV28 and TRBJ2-2, with D possibly TRBD1 on 6 matching bases. CDR3 length: 17 residues. V lost 5 bases, J lost 3 bases, and 19 bases lay in between. Germline values: CDR1 MDHEN, CDR2 SYDVKM. The CDR3: CASSPATGRAYTGELFF. The CDR3 DNA is TGTGCCAGCAGTCCCGCGACAGGCCGAGCCTACACCGGGGAGCTGTTTTTT.

This clone was observed a few times. The gene calls are TRBV6-5 and TRBJ2-7, with 11 bases identical to TRBD2. CDR1 and CDR2 from the germline V gene are MNHEY and SVGAGI. The CDR3 loop spans 15 amino acids. V shed 6 bases, J shed 3 bases, and the junction held 7 bases outside the gene matches. The CDR3, as DNA: TGTGCCAGCAGCCTACGACTAGCGGGGTTCTACGAGCAGTACTTC. This translates into CASSLRLAGFYEQYF.

The chain carries TRBV11-1 and TRBJ2-7; D may be TRBD1 (6 bases). V gave up 2 bases and J gave up 3 bases, with 8 bases separating them. CDR1 and CDR2 (germline): SGHAT, FQDESV (reference sequence). The CDR3 has 13 residues. In DNA form, the CDR3 reads TGTGCCAGCAGCTTAATGGACAGCTACGAGCAGTACTTC. Translation gives CASSLMDSYEQYF. Complete variable domain (other parts from reference TRBV11-1 and TRBJ2-7): EAEVAQSPRYKITEKSQAVAFWCDPISGHATLYWYRQILGQGPELLVQFQDESVVDDSQLPKDRFSAERLKGVDSTLKIQPAELGDSAMYLCASSLMDSYEQYFGPGTRLTVT.

This chain links TRBV18 with TRBJ1-1; perhaps TRBD1 as D (5 bases). Germline V gene data show CDR1 as KGHSH and CDR2 as LQKENI. The CDR3 has 17 amino acids. With 1 base removed from V and 0 bases from J, the gap between germline ends came to 15 bases. As DNA, the CDR3 is TGTGCCAGCTCACCACGGGAGGGGATTCTCATGAACACTGAAGCTTTCTTT. The encoded protein is CASSPREGILMNTEAFF.

CDR3 loop: CASGRTSGPYEQYF. Here the CDR3 DNA reads TGTGCCAGCGGGAGGACTAGCGGGCCCTACGAGCAGTACTTC. This chain joins TRBV28 and TRBJ2-7; 11 nucleotides match TRBD2. This CDR3 comprises 14 residues. The germline CDR1 and CDR2 sequences are MDHEN and SYDVKM. V lost 8 bases to trimming and J lost 2 bases; unmatched junction nucleotides: 5.

This clone appeared a few times. J is TRBJ2-1 and V is TRBV6-5; TRBD1 matches 10 bases. The CDR3 has 13 residues. V was clipped by 11 bases and J by 6 bases; unmatched bases: 7. CDR1 MNHEY and CDR2 SVGAGI come from the germline V gene. This chain's CDR3 is CAVERDRGNEQFF. CDR3 in DNA: TGTGCCGTCGAGAGGGACAGGGGCAATGAGCAGTTCTTC.

This clone was observed a few times. J is TRBJ2-5 and V is TRBV19; D gene uncertain. The V gene lost 7 bases and the J gene lost 3 bases, with 6 bases spanning the gap. This CDR3 has 11 residues. In germline, CDR1 is LNHDA, CDR2 SQIVND (reference sequence). Written as DNA, the CDR3 is TGTGCCAGTAAACGGGAAGAGACCCAGTACTTC. The encoded protein is CASKREETQYF.